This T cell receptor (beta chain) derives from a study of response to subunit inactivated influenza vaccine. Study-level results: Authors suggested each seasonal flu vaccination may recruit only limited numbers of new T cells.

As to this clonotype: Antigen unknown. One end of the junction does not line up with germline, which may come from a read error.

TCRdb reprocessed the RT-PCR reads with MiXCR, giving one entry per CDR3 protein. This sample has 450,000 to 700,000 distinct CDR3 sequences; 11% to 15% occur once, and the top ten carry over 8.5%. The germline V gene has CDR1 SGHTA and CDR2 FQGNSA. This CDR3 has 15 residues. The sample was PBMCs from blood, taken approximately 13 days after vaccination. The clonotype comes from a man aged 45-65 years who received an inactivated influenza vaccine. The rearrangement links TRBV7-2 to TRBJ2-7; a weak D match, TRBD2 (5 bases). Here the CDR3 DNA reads TGTGTCAGCAGCTTAGCGTCCAGGTTATCCTACGAGCAGTACTTC. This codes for CVSSLASRLSYEQYF.